This TCR beta chain comes out of a study of blood T cell repertoires in COVID-19. About the study: Researchers got acute and convalescent COVID-19 samples from the United States, Italy and Spain. PBMCs, B-cell-depleted T cells, or T cells provided the cDNA or gDNA that made up the material.

Sequenced by immunoSEQ multiplex PCR; TCRdb stores in-frame clones only, minus some. Altogether some 340,000 clones are present, about 86% being singletons, with the ten largest covering under 3%. The receptor comes from a man aged 30-40 years with active or convalescent COVID-19. Input material: peripheral blood.

In DNA form, the CDR3 reads TGCGCCAGCAGGGCGGTGCAGACAGCCTTACAGAACGAGCAGTACTTC. Protein product: CASRAVQTALQNEQYF. This chain links TRBV5-1 with TRBJ2-7; tentative D call: TRBD1 (5 bases). This CDR3 comprises 16 residues. V lost 5 bases and J 5 bases, leaving 23 bases between the germline ends. CDR1 SGHRS and CDR2 YFSETQ come from the germline V gene.